This T cell receptor beta chain was identified in a study of CD8 T cells in Susac syndrome. This clonotype was picked up a small number of times. The germline CDR1 and CDR2 sequences are MNHNS and SASEGT. V gave up 4 bases and J gave up 3 bases; unmatched junction bases: 9. The CDR3 contains 15 residues. With random hexamers, 0.5 to 1 ug RNA was reverse transcribed. Using its own MiXCR run on the immunoSEQ multiplex PCR reads, TCRdb lists one record per CDR3 protein. The data hold around 300,000 distinct CDR3 sequences, with approximately 90% observed a single time. The chain carries TRBV6-1 and TRBJ2-7, with 7 nucleotides matching TRBD2. This receptor was obtained from a human donor with multiple sclerosis. Source material: CD8+ T cells from PBMCs. This CDR3 reads CASSGYWRERYEQYF. The CDR3 region has the DNA TGTGCCAGCAGTGGCTACTGGCGGGAGCGCTACGAGCAGTACTTC.